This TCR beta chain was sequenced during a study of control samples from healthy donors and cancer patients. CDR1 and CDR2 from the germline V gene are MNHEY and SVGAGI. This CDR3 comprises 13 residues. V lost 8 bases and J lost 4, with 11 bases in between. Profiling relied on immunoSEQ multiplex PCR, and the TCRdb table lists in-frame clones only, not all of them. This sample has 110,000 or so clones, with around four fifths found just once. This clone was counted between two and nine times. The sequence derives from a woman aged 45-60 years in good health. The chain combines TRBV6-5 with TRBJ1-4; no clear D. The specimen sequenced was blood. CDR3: CASELLRNEKLFF. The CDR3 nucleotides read TGTGCCAGCGAGCTACTCCGTAATGAAAAACTGTTTTTT.